The 8 T cell receptor beta chains below come from one sample, sequenced in a study of post-analysis software for immune sequencing data. Unique molecular identifiers were present in the TCR beta cDNA libraries. MiXCR, applied by TCRdb to the PCR reads, yields one record per CDR3 protein. The sample holds about 160,000 distinct CDR3 sequences, about 37% seen once. The starting material was blood, obtained after autologous hematopoietic stem cell transplantation. These receptors originate from a girl between 5 and 17 years old with multiple sclerosis.

Details on this clonotype: This sequence may be a read error, since a much larger clone differs from it by one base. This chain uses TRBV6-6 with TRBJ2-5, with 10 nucleotides matching TRBD2. J gave up 11 bases and V 7 bases, and 19 bases lay outside the gene matches. CDR3 length equals 16 residues. Germline-derived CDR1 and CDR2 are MNHNY and SVGAGI (reference sequence). CDR3 region: CASTTSGTGGFNEQYF. The CDR3 nucleotides read TGTGCCAGCACCACTAGCGGGACGGGGGGTTTCAATGAGCAGTACTTC.

This clonotype showed up just a few times. CDR3 nucleotides: TGTGCCAGCAGTTCGCAGGGACAGGGTCGAGGCTACACCTTC. As protein: CASSSQGQGRGYTF. The chain recombines TRBV12-3 or TRBV12-4 with TRBJ1-2, with TRBD1 matching 9 bases. J gave up 8 bases and V 4 bases, and 8 bases lay outside the gene matches. The CDR3 is made up of 14 amino acids.

The chain is built from TRBV7-9 and TRBJ2-3, with D possibly being TRBD1 (6 bases). Germline values: CDR1 SEHNR, CDR2 FQNEAQ (reference sequence). CDR3 size: 11 residues. V was trimmed by 5 bases and J by 10 bases, leaving 10 bases between them. CDR3 coding DNA: TGTGCCAGCAGCGCGGCAGGGGCGCAGTATTTT. The encoded protein is CASSAAGAQYF.

The chain links TRBV5-6 to TRBJ2-7, with D hard to call. Germline values: CDR1 SGHDT, CDR2 YYEEEE. Trimming left V 4 bases short and J 3 bases short, with 8 bases between. The CDR3 runs 12 residues. This CDR3 reads CASSGPLYEQYF. The DNA for the CDR3 is TGTGCCAGCAGCGGCCCCCTCTACGAGCAGTACTTC. Looking up the rest from reference TRBV5-6 and TRBJ2-7 gives the full variable domain: DAGVTQSPTHLIKTRGQQVTLRCSPKSGHDTVSWYQQALGQGPQFIFQYYEEEERQRGNFPDRFSGHQFPNYSSELNVNALLLGDSALYLCASSGPLYEQYFGPGTRLTVT.

This clonotype was seen a handful of times. J is TRBJ2-1 and V is TRBV28, with 12 bases aligning to TRBD2. The CDR3 length is 17 residues. Germline lookup yields CDR1 MDHEN and CDR2 SYDVKM. Trimming at V came to 5 bases and at J to 7 bases, leaving 12 bases not matched to a gene. Here the CDR3 DNA reads TGTGCCAGCAGTCCAGGACTAGCGGGAAAGCTAGGGAATGAGCAGTTCTTC. Translation gives CASSPGLAGKLGNEQFF.

This clonotype was picked up a small number of times. This chain links TRBV21-1 with TRBJ2-5; TRBD1, the D gene given by the table, was not confirmed from the DNA. TRBV21-1 counts as a pseudogene. This CDR3 region has 12 residues. For the CDR3, the DNA is TGTGCCATTCCGGGACAGCAAGAGACCCAGTACTTC. Amino acids: CAIPGQQETQYF.

This clonotype has just one count. This chain joins TRBV2 and TRBJ2-7, with unresolved D. CDR1 and CDR2 from the germline V gene are SNHLY and FYNNEI. With 7 bases removed from V and 0 bases from J, the gap between germline ends came to 10 bases. This CDR3 has 13 amino acids. The CDR3 sequence: CASTRRASYEQYF. Written as DNA, the CDR3 is TGTGCCAGCACAAGAAGAGCCTCCTACGAGCAGTACTTC.

This clonotype has more than one count but fewer than ten. The CDR3, as DNA: TGTGCCAGCAGGAAGCTAGCGGGAGCGGGTGAGCAGTTCTTC. Translation gives CASRKLAGAGEQFF. V is TRBV2 and J is TRBJ2-1; TRBD2 matches at 10 bases. V shed 6 bases, J shed 9 bases, and the junction held 8 bases outside the gene matches. The CDR3 runs to 14 residues. CDR1 is SNHLY and CDR2 is FYNNEI in the germline V gene.